The 31 T cell receptor beta chains below all came from one sample that was sequenced in a study of sequential checkpoint blockade in melanoma. As for treatment: randomized to nivolumab then ipilimumab (arm A) or the reverse (arm B). Only in-frame clones appear in the TCRdb table, and some are missing; sequencing was by immunoSEQ multiplex PCR. Of roughly 12,000 clones in the sample, over 75% were seen once. The specimen was CD8+ T cells sorted from blood (inferred from file names), collected from a patient given nivolumab and ipilimumab in sequence. These TCRs come from a human donor with melanoma.

The gene calls are TRBV9 and TRBJ2-7; maybe TRBD2 (5 bases). CDR1 is SGDLS and CDR2 is YYNGEE in the germline V gene. The CDR3 spans 13 residues. The ends were cut back, 3 bases at V and 5 bases at J, with 12 bases in the middle. The CDR3 sequence: CASSEGRTHEQYF. CDR3 DNA: TGTGCCAGCAGCGAAGGTAGGACTCACGAGCAGTACTTC.

The table lists this clone with a count of one. The gene calls are TRBV5-1 and TRBJ2-7, with 10 bases lining up with TRBD1. V shed 1 base, J shed 5 bases, and the junction held 3 bases outside the gene matches. Per germline, CDR1 SGHRS and CDR2 YFSETQ. The CDR3 has 14 residues. This CDR3 reads CASSLRDRGHEQYF. The CDR3 DNA is TGCGCCAGCAGCTTGCGGGACAGGGGTCACGAGCAGTACTTC.

The rearrangement links TRBV7-6 to TRBJ2-2, with 10 positions matching TRBD2. V lost 5 bases to trimming and J lost 6 bases; unmatched junction nucleotides: 6. The CDR3 is 15 amino acids. Germline V lookup: CDR1 SGHVS, CDR2 FNYEAQ. CDR3 nucleotide sequence: TGTGCCAGCAGCCATCTAGCGGGAGACGCCGGGGAGCTGTTTTTT. It yields the protein CASSHLAGDAGELFF. Using reference TRBV7-6 and TRBJ2-2 for the parts outside the CDR3, the full variable domain is GAGVSQSPRYKVTKRGQDVALRCDPISGHVSLYWYRQALGQGPEFLTYFNYEAQQDKSGLPNDRFSAERPEGSISTLTIQRTEQRDSAMYRCASSHLAGDAGELFFGEGSRLTVL.

The chain uses TRBV2 and TRBJ1-1, with 10 bases identical to TRBD1. The CDR3 runs to 21 residues. Germline loops: CDR1 SNHLY, CDR2 FYNNEI. V gave up 6 bases and J gave up 0 bases; unmatched junction bases: 22. The CDR3 region is CASSIIGPGQGYTSVNTEAFF. The CDR3 bases are TGTGCCAGCAGCATAATCGGACCGGGACAGGGGTACACTAGCGTGAACACTGAAGCTTTCTTT.

This clone was recorded once. This rearrangement joins TRBV4-1 to TRBJ2-1; D is unresolved. The CDR3 extends over 14 amino acids. Between the trimmed V and J ends, which lost 4 bases and 0 bases, there was a span of 7 bases. Germline V gene data show CDR1 as MGHRA and CDR2 as YSYEKL. The CDR3 is CASSPGSSYNEQFF. The CDR3 coding sequence is TGCGCCAGCAGCCCCGGTTCCTCCTACAATGAGCAGTTCTTC.

In regard to this clone: This may stem from a read error, because a much larger clone lies one nucleotide away. Here the CDR3 DNA reads TGTGCCAGCAGCCAAGATTCGTGGGCAGGGGGCTACGAGCAGTACTTC. Translating it yields CASSQDSWAGGYEQYF. V and J are TRBV2 and TRBJ2-7; 7 bases are a match to TRBD1. V dropped 6 bases and J dropped 3; count of bases not matched to a gene: 14. Looked up from germline, CDR1 is SNHLY and CDR2 is FYNNEI. This CDR3 has 16 residues.

The V call is TRBV27, the J call TRBJ2-7; TRBD2 might be the D (6 bases). Germline values: CDR1 MNHEY, CDR2 SMNVEV (reference sequence). V lost 0 bases and J 4 bases, leaving 13 bases between the germline ends. The CDR3 has 15 amino acids. The CDR3 DNA sequence: TGTGCCAGCAGTTTATCGTCGGACTACTTTTACGAGCAGTACTTC. Its protein product is CASSLSSDYFYEQYF.

CDR3 sequence (DNA): TGTGCCAGCAGTTACTCCTCTAGCGGGAGTGCCTACGAGCAGTACTTC. Encoded protein: CASSYSSSGSAYEQYF. The V gene is TRBV6-5, the J gene TRBJ2-7; 10 positions agree with TRBD2. V gave up 0 bases and J gave up 2 bases; unmatched junction bases: 4. This CDR3 region has 16 residues. The germline CDR1 and CDR2 sequences are MNHEY and SVGAGI.

The genes are TRBV5-6 and TRBJ1-1, with D uncertain. V shed 5 bases and J shed 5 bases, with 10 bases lying between them. There are 12 residues in the CDR3. The V gene's germline CDR1 is SGHDT and CDR2 YYEEEE. CDR3 amino acids: CASSQVGTEAFF. Here the CDR3 DNA reads TGTGCCAGCAGTCAGGTCGGAACTGAAGCTTTCTTT.

The CDR3 sequence: CASSPLSGSTSYEQYF. The DNA of the CDR3 is TGTGCCAGCAGCCCCCTGAGCGGGAGTACTAGTTACGAGCAGTACTTC. The chain links TRBV7-6 to TRBJ2-7; TRBD2 matches at 8 bases. From germline, CDR1 is SGHVS and CDR2 FNYEAQ. V lost 5 bases, J lost 4 bases, and 13 bases stayed unmatched. The CDR3 runs 16 residues.

The chain is built from TRBV15 and TRBJ1-1, with unresolved D. V dropped 3 bases and J dropped 2 bases, with 10 bases sitting between them. CDR1 is LNHNV, CDR2 YYDKDF, per germline (reference sequence). This CDR3 region has 14 residues. As DNA, the CDR3 is TGTGCCACCAGCAGTCCCGGACTAAACACTGAAGCTTTCTTT. Amino acid sequence: CATSSPGLNTEAFF.

The CDR3 coding sequence is TGTGCCAGCAGCTTACAGAAGAACACTGAAGCTTTCTTT. Translation: CASSLQKNTEAFF. The chain recombines TRBV11-2 with TRBJ1-1; D remains ambiguous. CDR3 size: 13 residues. V dropped 2 bases and J dropped 1 base, with 5 bases sitting between them. Per the germline V gene, CDR1 is SGHAT and CDR2 is FQNNGV.

The chain uses TRBV14 and TRBJ2-1, with D possibly matching TRBD2 (6 bases). Trimming removed 0 bases from V and 1 base from J, with 16 bases in between. In germline, CDR1 is SGHDN, CDR2 FVKESK. The CDR3 spans 18 residues. The CDR3 sequence: CASSQDSVWGRSYNEQFF. CDR3 sequence (DNA): TGTGCCAGCAGCCAAGATTCGGTATGGGGGAGGTCCTACAATGAGCAGTTCTTC.

The chain employs TRBV27 and TRBJ2-3; 8 bases map to TRBD2. With 6 bases clipped from V and 3 bases from J, the junction kept 20 bases outside the gene matches. Germline V gene data show CDR1 as MNHEY and CDR2 as SMNVEV (reference sequence). CDR3 length: 19 amino acids. In DNA form, the CDR3 reads TGTGCCAGCAGCACTGAGGGGAGCGGGAGTAAGGTCTCGACAGATACGCAGTATTTT. Translated, it gives CASSTEGSGSKVSTDTQYF.

In its sample, this clone is medium-sized (0.01 to 0.1%). The CDR3 region is CATSSRQGGVKLFF. CDR3 DNA: TGTGCCACCAGCAGCAGACAGGGAGGCGTAAAACTGTTTTTT. V usage is TRBV15 and J usage is TRBJ1-4; 7 bases line up with TRBD1. Germline-derived CDR1 and CDR2 are LNHNV and YYDKDF (reference sequence). V was pared by 3 bases and J by 10 bases, with 8 bases of the junction left unmatched. CDR3 length equals 14 residues. Full variable domain (remainder filled in from reference TRBV15 and TRBJ1-4): DAMVIQNPRYQVTQFGKPVTLSCSQTLNHNVMYWYQQKSSQAPKLLFHYYDKDFNNEADTPDNFQSRRPNTSFCFLDIRSPGLGDTAMYLCATSSRQGGVKLFFGSGTQLSVL.

This clone was found once. This chain joins TRBV7-8 and TRBJ2-7; 7 nucleotides align to TRBD1. The CDR3 contains 14 residues. The V and J ends lost 3 bases and 5 bases, in that order; junction bases with no gene match: 7. Per the germline V gene, CDR1 is SGHVS and CDR2 is FQNEAQ. CDR3 amino acids: CASSFLTGKDEQYF. The CDR3 DNA reads TGTGCCAGCAGCTTTTTGACAGGGAAGGACGAGCAGTACTTC.

This chain links TRBV5-6 with TRBJ1-4; 9 bases match TRBD1. Per the germline V gene, CDR1 is SGHDT and CDR2 is YYEEEE. This CDR3 has 14 residues. The junction had 6 bases not matched to a gene; V was cut back by 5 bases and J by 7 bases. The CDR3 loop is CASSGETGGEKLFF. The CDR3 nucleotides are TGTGCCAGCAGTGGTGAGACAGGGGGTGAAAAACTGTTTTTT.

This chain connects TRBV6-6 to TRBJ1-2, with TRBD1 as a possible D gene (5 bases). CDR1 MNHNY and CDR2 SVGAGI come from the germline V gene (reference sequence). This CDR3 has 15 amino acids. The germline V and J ends were trimmed by 2 bases and 3 bases, with 13 bases remaining between them. The CDR3 sequence: CASSYAVTGDYGYTF. The CDR3 coding sequence is TGTGCCAGCAGTTACGCGGTCACAGGTGACTATGGCTACACCTTC.

V gene TRBV9 combines with J gene TRBJ1-2; TRBD1 is a possible D gene (6 bases). This CDR3 comprises 14 residues. Trimming pared 0 bases from V and 4 bases from J, leaving 10 bases between. Germline V lookup: CDR1 SGDLS, CDR2 YYNGEE. The CDR3 DNA follows: TGTGCCAGCAGCGTAGTGGGAGGGGGCTATGGCTACACCTTC. Translating it yields CASSVVGGGYGYTF. Full variable domain (remainder filled in from reference TRBV9 and TRBJ1-2): DSGVTQTPKHLITATGQRVTLRCSPRSGDLSVYWYQQSLDQGLQFLIQYYNGEERAKGNILERFSAQQFPDLHSELNLSSLELGDSALYFCASSVVGGGYGYTFGSGTRLTVV.

The chain links TRBV7-2 to TRBJ2-7; TRBD2 might be the D (6 bases). CDR1 is SGHTA, CDR2 FQGNSA, per germline. The ends were cut back, 3 bases at V and 6 bases at J, with 21 bases in the middle. The CDR3 covers 16 residues. CDR3 amino acids: CASSFSSRGFDGEQYF. CDR3 nucleotides: TGTGCCAGCAGCTTTAGTAGCCGGGGGTTCGACGGCGAGCAGTACTTC.

This sequence joins TRBV5-6 and TRBJ1-2; D not resolved. In germline, CDR1 is SGHDT, CDR2 YYEEEE. Between the trimmed V and J ends, which lost 2 bases and 5 bases, there was a span of 7 bases. The CDR3 has 12 amino acids. The CDR3 region has the DNA TGTGCCAGCAGCTTAGCGCAGTATGGCTACACCTTC. It translates to CASSLAQYGYTF.

This clone was observed a single time. CDR3 amino acids: CARSDPRDQPQHF. The CDR3 DNA reads as TGCGCCAGGTCGGACCCGAGGGATCAGCCCCAGCATTTT. The chain recombines TRBV23-1 with TRBJ1-5; unclear D gene. TRBV23-1 is placed among ORFs of uncertain function. Between the trimmed V and J ends, which lost 9 bases and 5 bases, there was a span of 14 bases. This CDR3 comprises 13 residues.

The chain employs TRBV23-1 and TRBJ1-4; 8 bases are a match to TRBD1. TRBV23-1 is an open reading frame, and its role is uncertain. CDR3 length: 20 residues. J was trimmed by 3 bases and V by 1 base; bases with no gene match: 16. The DNA for the CDR3 is TGCGCCAGCAGTCAATTTCGGGGAGACAGGGGAATTCCAGCTAATGAAAAACTGTTTTTT. Its translation is CASSQFRGDRGIPANEKLFF.

Turning to this clone: The junction shows a germline mismatch at one end, possibly a read error. The chain is built from TRBV5-1 and TRBJ2-3; 8 bases map to TRBD1. Germline-derived CDR1 and CDR2 are SGHRS and YFSETQ. CDR3 size: 17 residues. The DNA for the CDR3 is TGCGCCAGCAGCTCCAAAACCCTATCAGGGGGCACAGATGCGCAGTATTTT. Protein sequence: CASSSKTLSGGTDAQYF.

The CDR3 region is CSVQGAGTKNIQYF. CDR3 DNA: TGCAGCGTCCAGGGGGCTGGGACCAAAAACATTCAGTACTTC. The genes are TRBV29-1 and TRBJ2-4, with 8 bases aligning to TRBD1. The trim removed 6 bases at V and 2 bases at J, leaving 6 bases unmatched. Germline V lookup: CDR1 SQVTM, CDR2 ANQGSEA. CDR3 length: 14 amino acids.

V is TRBV11-3 and J is TRBJ2-2; weak D call: TRBD2 (5 bases). Germline CDR1 and CDR2: SGHNT and YENEEA. Trimming pared 1 base from V and 0 bases from J, leaving 9 bases between. The CDR3 consists of 16 residues. The CDR3 nucleotides are TGTGCCAGCAGCTTAGTAGATAGCGCGAACACCGGGGAGCTGTTTTTT. It codes for CASSLVDSANTGELFF.

This clone was counted once. The genes are TRBV5-6 and TRBJ2-1; 10 positions match TRBD2. The V segment lost 4 bases and the J segment 7 bases; nucleotides outside the gene matches: 14. CDR1 is SGHDT, CDR2 YYEEEE, per germline. CDR3 length: 17 amino acids. Written as DNA, the CDR3 is TGTGCCAGCAGCGCAAAGTTTCTAGCGGGGGCAGGGAATGAGCAGTTCTTC. Translating it yields CASSAKFLAGAGNEQFF.

The chain couples TRBV2 to TRBJ2-7; D unclear. The V and J ends lost 6 bases and 3 bases respectively, with 6 bases between them. The CDR3 runs to 11 residues. Germline CDR1 SNHLY, CDR2 FYNNEI. CDR3 region: CASSASYEQYF. As DNA, the CDR3 is TGTGCCAGCAGCGCCAGCTACGAGCAGTACTTC.

The chain employs TRBV27 and TRBJ2-7, with D possibly TRBD1 on 6 matching bases. Between the trimmed V and J ends, which lost 4 bases and 0 bases, there was a span of 13 bases. The germline CDR1 and CDR2 sequences are MNHEY and SMNVEV (reference sequence). This CDR3 contains 15 residues. In DNA form, the CDR3 reads TGTGCCAGCAGTTACCAGGGGAAAAGCTCCTACGAGCAGTACTTC. Protein: CASSYQGKSSYEQYF.

V and J are TRBV2 and TRBJ1-1; possibly TRBD1 for D (5 bases). CDR3 length: 10 residues. Trimming pared 9 bases from V and 6 bases from J, leaving 8 bases between. Germline-derived CDR1 and CDR2 are SNHLY and FYNNEI. Written as DNA, the CDR3 is TGTGCCAGAGGGGTCCCTGAAGCTTTCTTT. Translated: CARGVPEAFF.

The chain uses TRBV19 and TRBJ2-1, with D possibly being TRBD2 (7 bases). This CDR3 spans 16 amino acids. Germline CDR1 is LNHDA and CDR2 is SQIVND (reference sequence). V was trimmed by 7 bases and J by 4 bases, leaving 20 bases between them. CDR3 residues: CASIPEGGPLYNEQFF. CDR3 sequence (DNA): TGTGCCAGTATCCCCGAGGGGGGGCCCCTATACAATGAGCAGTTCTTC. Full variable domain (rest looked up from reference TRBV19 and TRBJ2-1): DGGITQSPKYLFRKEGQNVTLSCEQNLNHDAMYWYRQDPGQGLRLIYYSQIVNDFQKGDIAEGYSVSREKKESFPLTVTSAQKNPTAFYLCASIPEGGPLYNEQFFGPGTRLTVL.